The T cell receptor beta chain described here comes from a study of T cells in Graves' hyperthyroidism and ophthalmopathy. Notes on the study in general: The authors' 13 V-J model separated ophthalmopathy from stable hyperthyroidism.

Of note for this clonotype: Its antigen is undetermined.

Regions amplified from RNA transcripts were the TCR beta CDR3 regions. A first-round RT-PCR of the TCR CDR3 used the HTBI primer set. TCRdb processed the multiplex PCR reads anew with MiXCR; each CDR3 protein has one entry. Of around 690,000 distinct CDR3 sequences listed, 17% were seen once; the top ten hold 15% to 17%. The clonotype originates from a man in his forties or fifties with Graves' hyperthyroidism. Input material: blood.

CDR3 coding DNA: TGCAGTGCTAGTCCGCGGGACAGGGTTACAGATACGCAGTATTTT. Translating gives CSASPRDRVTDTQYF. The rearrangement uses TRBV20-1 and TRBJ2-3; 9 bases match TRBD1. V lost 3 bases and J lost 3; bases outside the gene matches: 7. Per the germline V gene, CDR1 is DFQATT and CDR2 is SNEGSKA (reference sequence). The CDR3 is 15 amino acids.